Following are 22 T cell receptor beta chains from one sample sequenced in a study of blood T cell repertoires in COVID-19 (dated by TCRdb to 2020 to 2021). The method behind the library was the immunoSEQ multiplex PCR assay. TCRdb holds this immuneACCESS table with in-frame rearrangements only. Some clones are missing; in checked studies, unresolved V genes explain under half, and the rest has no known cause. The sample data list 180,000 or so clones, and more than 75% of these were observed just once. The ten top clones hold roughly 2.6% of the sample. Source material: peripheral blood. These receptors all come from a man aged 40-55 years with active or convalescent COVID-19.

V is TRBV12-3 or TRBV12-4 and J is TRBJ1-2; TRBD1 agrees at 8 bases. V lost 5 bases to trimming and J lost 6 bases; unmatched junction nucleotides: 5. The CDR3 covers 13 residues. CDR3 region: CASSPLTGDGYTF. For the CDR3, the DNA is TGTGCCAGCAGTCCCTTGACAGGGGATGGCTACACCTTC.

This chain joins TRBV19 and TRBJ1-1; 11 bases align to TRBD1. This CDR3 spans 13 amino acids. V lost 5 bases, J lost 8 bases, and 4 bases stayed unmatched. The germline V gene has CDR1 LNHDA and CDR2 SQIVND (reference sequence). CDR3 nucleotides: TGTGCCAGTAGTGAGGACAGGGGGCGAGAAGCTTTCTTT. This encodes CASSEDRGREAFF.

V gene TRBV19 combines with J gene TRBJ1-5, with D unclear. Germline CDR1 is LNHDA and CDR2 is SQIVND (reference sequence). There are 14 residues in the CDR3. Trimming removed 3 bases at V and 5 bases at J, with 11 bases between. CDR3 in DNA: TGTGCCAGTAGTATTCGTGGGAGGGATCAGCCCCAGCATTTT. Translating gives CASSIRGRDQPQHF.

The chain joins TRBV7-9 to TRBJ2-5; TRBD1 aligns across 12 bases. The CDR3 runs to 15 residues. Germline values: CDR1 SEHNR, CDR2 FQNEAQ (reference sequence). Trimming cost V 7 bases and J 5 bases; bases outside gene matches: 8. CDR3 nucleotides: TGTGCCAGCAACCCCGGGACAGGGGGCGGGGAGACCCAGTACTTC. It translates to CASNPGTGGGETQYF.

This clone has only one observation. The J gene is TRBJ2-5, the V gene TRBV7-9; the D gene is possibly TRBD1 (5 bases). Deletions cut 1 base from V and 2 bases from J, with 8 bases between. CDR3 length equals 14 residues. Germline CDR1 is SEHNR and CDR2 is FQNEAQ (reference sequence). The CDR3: CASSLEGLQETQYF. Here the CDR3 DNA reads TGTGCCAGCAGCTTAGAGGGGCTTCAAGAGACCCAGTACTTC.

CDR3 residues: CASSPGTDANQPQHF. The CDR3 nucleotides read TGTGCCAGCAGTCCTGGGACAGACGCCAATCAGCCCCAGCATTTT. The chain joins TRBV27 to TRBJ1-5; 7 nucleotides match TRBD1. This CDR3 region has 15 residues. Germline V gene sequence: CDR1 MNHEY, CDR2 SMNVEV (reference sequence). J lost 3 bases, V lost 5 bases, and 7 bases had no gene match.

CDR3 nucleotides: TGTGCCAGCAGCCCGACCACAGGACAGGGAAGAGAGACCCAGTACTTC. Protein sequence: CASSPTTGQGRETQYF. This chain connects TRBV11-2 to TRBJ2-5, with 8 bases fitting TRBD1. The germline CDR1 and CDR2 sequences are SGHAT and FQNNGV. V lost 5 bases to trimming and J lost 4 bases; unmatched junction nucleotides: 12. The CDR3 contains 16 residues.

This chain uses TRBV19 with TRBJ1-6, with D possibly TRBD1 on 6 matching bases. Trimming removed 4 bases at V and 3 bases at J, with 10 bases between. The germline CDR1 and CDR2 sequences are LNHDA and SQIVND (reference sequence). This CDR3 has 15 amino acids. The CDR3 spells CASSSRGHYNSPLHF. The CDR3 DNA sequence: TGTGCCAGTAGTAGTCGGGGACACTATAATTCACCCCTCCACTTT.

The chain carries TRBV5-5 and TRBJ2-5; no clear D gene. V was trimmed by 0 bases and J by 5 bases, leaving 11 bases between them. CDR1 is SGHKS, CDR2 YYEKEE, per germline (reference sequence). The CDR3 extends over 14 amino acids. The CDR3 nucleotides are TGTGCCAGCAGCTTGGGGCTCCGTCAGGAGACCCAGTACTTC. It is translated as CASSLGLRQETQYF.

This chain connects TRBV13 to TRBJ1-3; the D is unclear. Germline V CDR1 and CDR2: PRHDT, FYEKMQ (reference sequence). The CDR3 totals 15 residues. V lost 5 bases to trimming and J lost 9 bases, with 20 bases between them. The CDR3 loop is CASSPEGERSGTIYF. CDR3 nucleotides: TGTGCCAGCAGCCCAGAGGGCGAGCGAAGCGGCACCATATATTTT.

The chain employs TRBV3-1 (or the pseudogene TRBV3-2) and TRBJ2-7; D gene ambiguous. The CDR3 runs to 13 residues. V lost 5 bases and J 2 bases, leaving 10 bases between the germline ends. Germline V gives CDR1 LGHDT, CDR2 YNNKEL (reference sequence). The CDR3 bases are TGTGCCAGCAGCGGCCTCGAGGCCTACGAGCAGTACTTC. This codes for CASSGLEAYEQYF.

CDR3 amino acids: CAVQTENYGYTF. CDR3 bases: TGTGCCGTCCAGACAGAGAACTATGGCTACACCTTC. V usage is TRBV28 and J usage is TRBJ1-2; possibly TRBD1 for D (5 bases). CDR1 MDHEN and CDR2 SYDVKM come from the germline V gene. CDR3 length: 12 amino acids. Trimming removed 11 bases from V and 2 bases from J, with 12 bases in between.

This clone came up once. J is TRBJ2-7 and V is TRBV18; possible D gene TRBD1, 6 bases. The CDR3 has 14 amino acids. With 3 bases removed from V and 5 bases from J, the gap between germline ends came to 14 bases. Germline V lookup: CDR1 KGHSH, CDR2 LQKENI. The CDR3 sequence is CASSPNLRGNEQYF. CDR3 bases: TGTGCCAGCTCACCGAACCTCAGGGGAAACGAGCAGTACTTC.

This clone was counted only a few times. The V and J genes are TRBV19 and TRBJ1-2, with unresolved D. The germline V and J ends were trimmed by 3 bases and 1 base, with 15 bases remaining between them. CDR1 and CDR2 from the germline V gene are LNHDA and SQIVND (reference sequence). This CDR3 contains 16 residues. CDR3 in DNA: TGTGCCAGTAGTATCAATTCCAGGTCGGATAACTATGGCTACACCTTC. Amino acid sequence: CASSINSRSDNYGYTF. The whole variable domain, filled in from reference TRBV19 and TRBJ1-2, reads DGGITQSPKYLFRKEGQNVTLSCEQNLNHDAMYWYRQDPGQGLRLIYYSQIVNDFQKGDIAEGYSVSREKKESFPLTVTSAQKNPTAFYLCASSINSRSDNYGYTFGSGTRLTVV.

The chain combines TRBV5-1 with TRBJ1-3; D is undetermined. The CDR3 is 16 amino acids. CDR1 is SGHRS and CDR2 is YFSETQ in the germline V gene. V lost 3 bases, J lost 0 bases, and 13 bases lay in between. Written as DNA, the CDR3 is TGCGCCAGCAGCTCGCTCTCACCGGGCTCTGGAAACACCATATATTTT. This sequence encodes CASSSLSPGSGNTIYF.

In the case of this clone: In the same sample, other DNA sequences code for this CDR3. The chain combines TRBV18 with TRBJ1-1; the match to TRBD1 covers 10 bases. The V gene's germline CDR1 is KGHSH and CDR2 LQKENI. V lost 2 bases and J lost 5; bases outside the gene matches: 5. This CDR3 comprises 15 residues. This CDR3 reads CASSPTGTGDTEAFF. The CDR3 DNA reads TGTGCCAGCTCACCAACCGGGACAGGGGATACTGAAGCTTTCTTT.

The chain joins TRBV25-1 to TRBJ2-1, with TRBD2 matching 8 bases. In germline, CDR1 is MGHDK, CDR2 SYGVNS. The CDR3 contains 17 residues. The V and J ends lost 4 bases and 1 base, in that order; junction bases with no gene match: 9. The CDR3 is CASSASPGGPSYNEQFF. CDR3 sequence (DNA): TGTGCCAGCAGTGCATCCCCGGGGGGGCCTTCCTACAATGAGCAGTTCTTC.

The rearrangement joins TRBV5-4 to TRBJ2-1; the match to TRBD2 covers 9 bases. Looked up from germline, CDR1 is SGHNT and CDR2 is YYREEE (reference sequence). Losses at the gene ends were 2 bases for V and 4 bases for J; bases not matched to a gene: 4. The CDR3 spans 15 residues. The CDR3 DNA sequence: TGTGCCAGCAGCTTCGCAGCGGGGGGTTACAATGAGCAGTTCTTC. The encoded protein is CASSFAAGGYNEQFF.

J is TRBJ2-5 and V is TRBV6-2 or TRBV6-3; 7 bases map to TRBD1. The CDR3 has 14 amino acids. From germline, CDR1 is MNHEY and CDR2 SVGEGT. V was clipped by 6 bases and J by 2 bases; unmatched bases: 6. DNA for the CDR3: TGTGCCAGCAGACCTAGGACAGGACAAGAGACCCAGTACTTC. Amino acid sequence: CASRPRTGQETQYF.

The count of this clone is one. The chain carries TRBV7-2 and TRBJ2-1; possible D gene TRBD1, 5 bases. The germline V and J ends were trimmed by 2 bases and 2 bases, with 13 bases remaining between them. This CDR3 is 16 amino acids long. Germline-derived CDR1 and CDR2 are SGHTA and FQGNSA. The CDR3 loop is CASSLFSGLTYNEQFF. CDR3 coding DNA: TGTGCCAGCAGCTTATTTTCAGGGCTGACCTACAATGAGCAGTTCTTC.

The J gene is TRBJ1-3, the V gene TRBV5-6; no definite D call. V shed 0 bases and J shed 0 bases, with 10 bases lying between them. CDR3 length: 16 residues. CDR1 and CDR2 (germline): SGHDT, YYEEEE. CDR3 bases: TGTGCCAGCAGCTTGGTCTTACAGTCCTCTGGAAACACCATATATTTT. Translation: CASSLVLQSSGNTIYF.

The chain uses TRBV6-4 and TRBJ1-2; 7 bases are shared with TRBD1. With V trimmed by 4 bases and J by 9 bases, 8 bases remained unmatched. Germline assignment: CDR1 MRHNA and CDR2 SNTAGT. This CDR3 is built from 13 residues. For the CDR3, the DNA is TGTGCCAGCAGTGGGACAGGTCTCGATAGCTACACCTTC. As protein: CASSGTGLDSYTF.